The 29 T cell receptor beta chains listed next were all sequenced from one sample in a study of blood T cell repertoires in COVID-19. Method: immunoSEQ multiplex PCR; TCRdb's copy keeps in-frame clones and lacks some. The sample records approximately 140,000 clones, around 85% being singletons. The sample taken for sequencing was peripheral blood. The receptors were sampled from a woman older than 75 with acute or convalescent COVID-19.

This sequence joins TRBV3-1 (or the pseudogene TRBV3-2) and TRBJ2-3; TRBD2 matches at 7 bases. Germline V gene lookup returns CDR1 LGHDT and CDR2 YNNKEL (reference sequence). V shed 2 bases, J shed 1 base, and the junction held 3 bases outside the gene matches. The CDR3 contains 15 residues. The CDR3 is CASSQSGVGTDTQYF. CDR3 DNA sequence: TGTGCCAGCAGCCAAAGCGGGGTGGGCACAGATACGCAGTATTTT.

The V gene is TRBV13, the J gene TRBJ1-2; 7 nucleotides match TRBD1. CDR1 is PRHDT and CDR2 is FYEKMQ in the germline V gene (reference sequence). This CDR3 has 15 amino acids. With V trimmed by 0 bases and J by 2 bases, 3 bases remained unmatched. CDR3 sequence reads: CASSLGPGGNYGYTF. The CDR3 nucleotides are TGTGCCAGCAGCTTAGGTCCAGGGGGGAACTATGGCTACACCTTC.

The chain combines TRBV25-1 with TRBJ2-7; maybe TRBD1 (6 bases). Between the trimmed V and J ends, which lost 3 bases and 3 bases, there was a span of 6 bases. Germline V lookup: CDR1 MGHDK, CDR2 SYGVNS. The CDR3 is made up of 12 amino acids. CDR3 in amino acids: CASSETGYEQYF. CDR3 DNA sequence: TGTGCCAGCAGTGAGACAGGCTACGAGCAGTACTTC.

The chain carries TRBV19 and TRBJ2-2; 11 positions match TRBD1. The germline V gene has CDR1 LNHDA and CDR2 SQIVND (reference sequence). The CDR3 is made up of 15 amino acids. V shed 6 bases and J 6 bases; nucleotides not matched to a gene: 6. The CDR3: CASSQGTGGPGELFF. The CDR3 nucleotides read TGTGCCAGTAGCCAGGGGACAGGGGGTCCCGGGGAGCTGTTTTTT.

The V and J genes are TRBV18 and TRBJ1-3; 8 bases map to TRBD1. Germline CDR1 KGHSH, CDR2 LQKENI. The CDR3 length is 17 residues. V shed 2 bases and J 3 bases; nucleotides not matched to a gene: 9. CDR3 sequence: CASSPGSGGRFGNTIYF. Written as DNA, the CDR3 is TGTGCCAGCTCACCAGGGTCAGGGGGCCGTTTTGGAAACACCATATATTTT.

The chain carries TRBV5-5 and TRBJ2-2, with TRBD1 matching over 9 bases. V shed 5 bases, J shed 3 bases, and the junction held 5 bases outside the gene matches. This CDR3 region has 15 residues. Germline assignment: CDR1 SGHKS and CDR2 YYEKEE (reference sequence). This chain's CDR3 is CASSTTGGDTGELFF. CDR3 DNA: TGTGCCAGCAGTACAACAGGGGGCGACACCGGGGAGCTGTTTTTT. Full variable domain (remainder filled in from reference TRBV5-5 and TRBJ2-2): DAGVTQSPTHLIKTRGQQVTLRCSPISGHKSVSWYQQVLGQGPQFIFQYYEKEERGRGNFPDRFSARQFPNYSSELNVNALLLGDSALYLCASSTTGGDTGELFFGEGSRLTVL.

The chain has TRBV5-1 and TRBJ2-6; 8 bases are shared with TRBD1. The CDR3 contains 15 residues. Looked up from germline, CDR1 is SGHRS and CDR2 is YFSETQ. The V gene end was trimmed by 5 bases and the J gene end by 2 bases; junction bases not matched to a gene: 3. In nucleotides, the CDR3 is TGCGCCAGCAGTTTCAGGGGGCCTGGGGCCAACGTCCTGACTTTC. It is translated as CASSFRGPGANVLTF.

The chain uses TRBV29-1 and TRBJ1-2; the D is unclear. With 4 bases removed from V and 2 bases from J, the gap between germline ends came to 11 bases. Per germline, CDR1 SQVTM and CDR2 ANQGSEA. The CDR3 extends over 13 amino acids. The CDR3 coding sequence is TGCAGCGTTGTGGTCGCTAAGAACTATGGCTACACCTTC. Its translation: CSVVVAKNYGYTF.

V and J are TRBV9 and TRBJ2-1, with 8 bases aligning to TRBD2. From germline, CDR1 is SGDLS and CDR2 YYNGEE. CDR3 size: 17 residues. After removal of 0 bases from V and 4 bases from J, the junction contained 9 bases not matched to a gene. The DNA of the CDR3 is TGTGCCAGCAGCGTAGCCCCAGGCCAGCGGGGGTACAATGAGCAGTTCTTC. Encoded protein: CASSVAPGQRGYNEQFF.

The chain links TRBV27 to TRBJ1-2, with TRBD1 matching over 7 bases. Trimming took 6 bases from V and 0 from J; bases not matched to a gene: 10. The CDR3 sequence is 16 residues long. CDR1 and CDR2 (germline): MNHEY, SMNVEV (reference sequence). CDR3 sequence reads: CASRPYRQGPNYGYTF. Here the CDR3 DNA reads TGTGCCAGCAGGCCCTACCGACAGGGACCTAACTATGGCTACACCTTC.

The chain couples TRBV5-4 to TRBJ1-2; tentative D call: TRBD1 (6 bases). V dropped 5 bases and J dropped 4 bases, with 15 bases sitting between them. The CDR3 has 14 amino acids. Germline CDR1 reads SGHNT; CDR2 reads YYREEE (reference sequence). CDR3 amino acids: CASRIQGSRYGYTF. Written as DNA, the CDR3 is TGTGCCAGCAGGATCCAGGGGTCTCGCTATGGCTACACCTTC.

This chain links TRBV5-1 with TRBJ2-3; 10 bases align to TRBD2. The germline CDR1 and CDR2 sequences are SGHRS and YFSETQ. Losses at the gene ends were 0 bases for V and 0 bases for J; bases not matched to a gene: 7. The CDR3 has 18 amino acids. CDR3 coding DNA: TGCGCCAGCAGCTTGGCACTAGCGGGGATTACTAGCACAGATACGCAGTATTTT. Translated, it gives CASSLALAGITSTDTQYF.

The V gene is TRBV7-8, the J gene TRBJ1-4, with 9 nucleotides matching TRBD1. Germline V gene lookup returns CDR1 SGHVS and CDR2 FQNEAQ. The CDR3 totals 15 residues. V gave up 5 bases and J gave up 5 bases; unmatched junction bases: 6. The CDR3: CASSVGTGQNEKLFF. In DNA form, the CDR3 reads TGTGCCAGCAGCGTAGGGACAGGGCAGAATGAAAAACTGTTTTTT.

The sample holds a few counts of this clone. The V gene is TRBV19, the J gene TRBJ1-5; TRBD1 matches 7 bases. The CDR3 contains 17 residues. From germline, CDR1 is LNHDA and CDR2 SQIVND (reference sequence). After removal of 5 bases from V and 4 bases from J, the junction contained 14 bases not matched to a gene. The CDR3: CASSYTGAKGRNQPQHF. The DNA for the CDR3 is TGTGCCAGTAGTTACACAGGGGCCAAGGGCCGAAATCAGCCCCAGCATTTT.

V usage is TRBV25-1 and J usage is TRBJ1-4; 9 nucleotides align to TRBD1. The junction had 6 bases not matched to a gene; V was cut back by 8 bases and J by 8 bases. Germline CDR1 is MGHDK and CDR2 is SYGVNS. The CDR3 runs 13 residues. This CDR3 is CASGGTGTEKLFF. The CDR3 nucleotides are TGTGCCAGCGGCGGGACAGGGACCGAAAAACTGTTTTTT.

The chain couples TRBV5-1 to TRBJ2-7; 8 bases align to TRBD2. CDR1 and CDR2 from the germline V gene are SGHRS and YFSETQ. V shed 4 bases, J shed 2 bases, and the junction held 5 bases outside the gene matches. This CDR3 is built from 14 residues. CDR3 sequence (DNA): TGCGCCAGCAGCGAGCGGGAGCTGACCTACGAGCAGTACTTC. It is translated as CASSERELTYEQYF.

The CDR3 reads CASSYTGGIGSPLHF. The CDR3, as DNA: TGTGCCAGCAGTTACACAGGGGGAATCGGATCACCCCTCCACTTT. V gene TRBV6-5 combines with J gene TRBJ1-6, with 8 bases matching TRBD1. Germline CDR1 and CDR2: MNHEY and SVGAGI. The CDR3 is 15 amino acids. J lost 10 bases, V lost 2 bases, and 7 bases had no gene match.

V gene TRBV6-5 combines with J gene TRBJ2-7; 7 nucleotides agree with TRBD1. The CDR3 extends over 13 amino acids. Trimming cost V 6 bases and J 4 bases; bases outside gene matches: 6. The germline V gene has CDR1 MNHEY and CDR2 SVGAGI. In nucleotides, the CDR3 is TGTGCCAGCAGCTTAGGGGGCAGATACGAGCAGTACTTC. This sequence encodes CASSLGGRYEQYF.

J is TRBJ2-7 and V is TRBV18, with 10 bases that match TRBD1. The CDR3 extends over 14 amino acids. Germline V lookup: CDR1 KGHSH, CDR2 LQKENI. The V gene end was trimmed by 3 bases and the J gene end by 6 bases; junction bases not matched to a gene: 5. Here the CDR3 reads CASSPGTGVTEQYF. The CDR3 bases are TGTGCCAGCTCACCCGGGACAGGGGTGACCGAGCAGTACTTC.

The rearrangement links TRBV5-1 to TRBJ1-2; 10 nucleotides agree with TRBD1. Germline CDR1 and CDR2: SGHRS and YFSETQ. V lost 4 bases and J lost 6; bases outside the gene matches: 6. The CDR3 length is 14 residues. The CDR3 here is CASSQSGTGDGYTF. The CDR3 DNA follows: TGCGCCAGCAGCCAATCCGGGACAGGGGATGGCTACACCTTC.

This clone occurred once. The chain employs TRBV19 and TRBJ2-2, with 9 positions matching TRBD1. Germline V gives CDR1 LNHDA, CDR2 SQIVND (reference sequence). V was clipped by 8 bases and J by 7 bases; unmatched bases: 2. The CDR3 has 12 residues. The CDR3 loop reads CASWTGDGELFF. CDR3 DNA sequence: TGTGCCAGTTGGACAGGGGACGGGGAGCTGTTTTTT.

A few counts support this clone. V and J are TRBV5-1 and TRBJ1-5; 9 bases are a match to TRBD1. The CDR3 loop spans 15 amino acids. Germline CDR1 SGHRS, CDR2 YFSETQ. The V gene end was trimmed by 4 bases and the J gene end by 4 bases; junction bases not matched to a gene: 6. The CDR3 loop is CASSAQGAPNQPQHF. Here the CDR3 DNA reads TGCGCCAGCAGCGCACAGGGGGCTCCGAATCAGCCCCAGCATTTT.

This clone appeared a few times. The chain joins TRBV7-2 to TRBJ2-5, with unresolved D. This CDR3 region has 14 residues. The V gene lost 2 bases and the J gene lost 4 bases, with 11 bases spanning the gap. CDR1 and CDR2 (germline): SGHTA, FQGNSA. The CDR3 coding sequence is TGTGCCAGCAGCTTAAATCCGCGTTCAGAGACCCAGTACTTC. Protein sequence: CASSLNPRSETQYF.

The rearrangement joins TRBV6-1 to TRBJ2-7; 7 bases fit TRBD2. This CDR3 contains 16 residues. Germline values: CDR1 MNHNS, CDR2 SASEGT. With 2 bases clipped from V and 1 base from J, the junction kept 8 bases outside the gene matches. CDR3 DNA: TGTGCCAGCAGTGAAAGGAAGGGAGGGGAGTCCTACGAGCAGTACTTC. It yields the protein CASSERKGGESYEQYF.

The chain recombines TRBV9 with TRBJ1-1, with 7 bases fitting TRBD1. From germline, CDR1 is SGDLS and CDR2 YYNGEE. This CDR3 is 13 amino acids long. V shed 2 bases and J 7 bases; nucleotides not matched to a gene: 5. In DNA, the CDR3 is TGTGCCAGCAGCGTTACCCGGGACAGTGAAGCTTTCTTT. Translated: CASSVTRDSEAFF.

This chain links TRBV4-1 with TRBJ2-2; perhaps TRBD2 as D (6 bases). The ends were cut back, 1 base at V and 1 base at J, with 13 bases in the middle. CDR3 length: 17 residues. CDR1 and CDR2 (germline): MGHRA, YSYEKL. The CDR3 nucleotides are TGCGCCAGCAGCCAAGGGGTGGCCGGGGGGAACACCGGGGAGCTGTTTTTT. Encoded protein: CASSQGVAGGNTGELFF.

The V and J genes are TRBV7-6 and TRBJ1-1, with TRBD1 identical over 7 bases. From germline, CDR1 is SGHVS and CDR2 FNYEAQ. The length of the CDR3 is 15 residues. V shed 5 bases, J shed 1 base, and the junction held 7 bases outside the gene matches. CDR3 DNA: TGTGCCAGCAGCACTTACAGGGGCCCGAACACTGAAGCTTTCTTT. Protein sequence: CASSTYRGPNTEAFF.

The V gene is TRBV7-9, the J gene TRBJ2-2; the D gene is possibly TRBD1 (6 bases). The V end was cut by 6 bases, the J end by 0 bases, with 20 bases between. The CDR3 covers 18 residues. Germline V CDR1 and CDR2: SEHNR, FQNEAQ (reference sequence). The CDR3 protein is CASSPMVKGESNTGELFF. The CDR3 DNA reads TGTGCCAGCAGTCCCATGGTCAAGGGGGAATCGAACACCGGGGAGCTGTTTTTT.

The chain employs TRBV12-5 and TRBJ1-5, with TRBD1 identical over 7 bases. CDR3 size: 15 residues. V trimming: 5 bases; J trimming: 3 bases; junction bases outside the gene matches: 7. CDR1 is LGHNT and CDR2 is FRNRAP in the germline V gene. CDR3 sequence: CASGPGTDTNQPQHF. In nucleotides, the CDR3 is TGTGCTAGTGGTCCCGGGACAGATACCAATCAGCCCCAGCATTTT.